The TCR beta chain described here comes from a study of regulatory T cells in long-lasting Graves disease. As for time point: newly diagnosed GD, antithyroid drugs for less than 3 months. PBMCs were the source of the RNA used for TCR sequencing. Investigators prepared the TCR beta libraries by applying iRepertoire HTBI primers and Arm-PCR of CDR3 regions. Via MiXCR, TCRdb re-called the multiplex PCR reads, giving one row per CDR3 protein. The repertoire holds around 480,000 distinct CDR3 sequences, with around 15% as singletons. This CDR3 is 18 amino acids long. The V and J ends lost 6 bases and 0 bases, in that order; junction bases with no gene match: 11. This same sample was also taken into another study, of T cells in Graves' hyperthyroidism and ophthalmopathy.

The sequenced sample was peripheral blood mononuclear cells (PBMCs), obtained at new diagnosis, from a patient treated with antithyroid drugs. This chain links TRBV12-3 or TRBV12-4 with TRBJ1-4; 9 nucleotides align to TRBD1. The receptor's source is a man in his forties or fifties with Graves disease. This CDR3 is CASRSRDRALATNEKLFF. The CDR3 DNA reads as TGTGCCAGCAGGTCCCGGGACAGGGCTTTAGCAACTAATGAAAAACTGTTTTTT.